The clone carrying this T cell receptor beta chain has a count of ten or more. Its target is not known. TCRdb recomputed calls from the multiplex PCR reads with MiXCR, one row per CDR3 protein. The sample carries about 31,000 distinct CDR3 sequences, about 63% recorded once. This entry is derived from a study of breast tumors, draining lymph nodes, adjacent tissues. Overall study results and limits: Tumor repertoires ranked between lymph nodes and nontumor tissue in diversity, with V and J gene preferences. Findings are consistent with lymph node origin and intratumoral expansion of most tumor T cells.

The trim removed 6 bases at V and 0 bases at J, leaving 2 bases unmatched. CDR1 is MDHEN, CDR2 SYDVKM, per germline. CDR3 length equals 15 residues. Sequenced sample: breast tumor tissue. This clonotype originated in a female donor with breast cancer. Some clones in this sample may be carry-over from other donors' samples. This rearrangement joins TRBV28 to TRBJ2-2, with 9 bases identical to TRBD1. Here the CDR3 reads CASRGTGTNTGELFF. For the CDR3, the DNA is TGTGCCAGCAGGGGGACAGGGACGAACACCGGGGAGCTGTTTTTT.